These 18 T cell receptor beta chains came from one sample sequenced in a study of T cell responses to AZD1222 COVID-19 vaccine (dated by TCRdb to about 2021). Libraries came from the immunoSEQ multiplex PCR assay. TCRdb took over this immuneACCESS table, retaining in-frame rearrangements with V and J assigned. Such tables are incomplete; in checked studies, under half of the missing clones stem from an unresolved V gene, and the remainder is unexplained. The sample data list 85,000 to 100,000 clones, and 65% to 90% of these were observed just once. Roughly 6.5% of the sample is in the top ten clones. The sample's time point label is to be understood as: baseline before first vaccination. The starting material was peripheral blood, obtained on day 0 of AZD1222 vaccination. All receptors come from an adult in good health.

This chain links TRBV29-1 with TRBJ2-2, with D tentatively TRBD1 or TRBD2 (5 bases each). The CDR3 loop spans 11 amino acids. Germline V gene data show CDR1 as SQVTM and CDR2 as ANQGSEA. The CDR3 DNA follows: TGCGCAGGGACGGACACCGGGGAGCTGTTTTTT. It yields the protein CAGTDTGELFF.

CDR3 DNA: TGTGCCAGCAGGGGATCAGGACAGAATCTTGAAGCTTTCTTT. This encodes CASRGSGQNLEAFF. The chain combines TRBV7-8 with TRBJ1-1; possible D gene TRBD1, 6 bases. The CDR3 runs to 14 residues. Germline V gives CDR1 SGHVS, CDR2 FQNEAQ. The V gene lost 6 bases and the J gene lost 7 bases, with 18 bases spanning the gap.

This clone was seen once. This rearrangement joins TRBV30 to TRBJ2-2; no firm D call. The CDR3 loop spans 10 amino acids. V was cut by 1 base and J by 8 bases, with 2 bases left in between. Germline V gene sequence: CDR1 GTSNPN, CDR2 SVGIG (reference sequence). CDR3 loop: CAWSGGELFF. DNA of the CDR3: TGTGCCTGGAGTGGTGGGGAGCTGTTTTTT.

The chain joins TRBV18 to TRBJ2-7, with D possibly matching TRBD2 (6 bases). There are 15 residues in the CDR3. CDR1 is KGHSH, CDR2 LQKENI, per germline. Deletions cut 5 bases from V and 0 bases from J, with 14 bases between. CDR3 region: CASSTGGRSSYEQYF. In DNA, the CDR3 is TGTGCCAGCTCAACCGGGGGTAGAAGCTCCTACGAGCAGTACTTC.

The chain uses TRBV7-9 and TRBJ1-5; D is ambiguous. Trimming cost V 5 bases and J 3 bases, with 14 bases left between them. Germline CDR1 SEHNR, CDR2 FQNEAQ (reference sequence). This CDR3 is 15 amino acids long. DNA for the CDR3: TGTGCCAGCAGCCCAATTATCGGTAACAATCAGCCCCAGCATTTT. It translates to CASSPIIGNNQPQHF. The full variable domain, with the rest looked up from reference TRBV7-9 and TRBJ1-5, is DTGVSQNPRHKITKRGQNVTFRCDPISEHNRLYWYRQTLGQGPEFLTYFQNEAQLEKSRLLSDRFSAERPKGSFSTLEIQRTEQGDSAMYLCASSPIIGNNQPQHFGDGTRLSIL.

This chain joins TRBV10-3 and TRBJ2-2, with TRBD2 as a possible D gene (6 bases). The CDR3 is made up of 15 amino acids. V lost 3 bases and J lost 4, with 12 bases in between. Per germline, CDR1 ENHRY and CDR2 SYGVKD. Here the CDR3 reads CAISDRGKGTGELFF. The CDR3 nucleotides are TGTGCCATCAGTGACCGGGGGAAAGGCACCGGGGAGCTGTTTTTT.

This chain links TRBV4-1 with TRBJ2-1; 8 bases line up with TRBD1. Germline CDR1 and CDR2: MGHRA and YSYEKL. This CDR3 contains 15 residues. The V gene end was trimmed by 2 bases and the J gene end by 6 bases; junction bases not matched to a gene: 6. Here the CDR3 reads CASSQTGTGGNEQFF. The CDR3 bases are TGCGCCAGCAGCCAAACAGGCACAGGGGGCAATGAGCAGTTCTTC.

The genes are TRBV18 and TRBJ1-2; D is perhaps TRBD1 (5 bases). The CDR3 loop spans 16 amino acids. V lost 2 bases and J 5 bases, leaving 18 bases between the germline ends. Germline CDR1 KGHSH, CDR2 LQKENI. The CDR3 bases are TGTGCCAGCTCACCAGTTGAGACAGCGACTACTTATGGCTACACCTTC. Encoded protein: CASSPVETATTYGYTF. The complete variable domain, with remaining parts taken from reference TRBV18 and TRBJ1-2, reads NAGVMQNPRHLVRRRGQEARLRCSPMKGHSHVYWYRQLPEEGLKFMVYLQKENIIDESGMPKERFSAEFPKEGPSILRIQQVVRGDSAAYFCASSPVETATTYGYTFGSGTRLTVV.

The V gene is TRBV15, the J gene TRBJ2-5; D perhaps matches TRBD2 (5 bases). The V end lost 0 bases, the J end lost 1 base, and 9 bases lay between the germline ends. The length of the CDR3 is 15 residues. The germline gives CDR1 LNHNV, CDR2 YYDKDF (reference sequence). Written as DNA, the CDR3 is TGTGCCACCAGCAGAGATAGCAGCGGCCAAGAGACCCAGTACTTC. Translating it yields CATSRDSSGQETQYF.

The rearrangement links TRBV2 to TRBJ1-2; no clear D gene. V was clipped by 7 bases and J by 5 bases, with 8 bases between them. Germline-derived CDR1 and CDR2 are SNHLY and FYNNEI. The CDR3 is made up of 11 amino acids. CDR3 in DNA: TGTGCCAGCATGGAGATATATGGCTACACCTTC. This encodes CASMEIYGYTF.

V gene TRBV15 combines with J gene TRBJ2-1; D not certain. Per germline, CDR1 LNHNV and CDR2 YYDKDF (reference sequence). The CDR3 runs to 15 residues. The V end was cut by 5 bases, the J end by 0 bases, with 11 bases between. The CDR3 nucleotides are TGTGCCACCAGCCCAGAGAGAAGCTCCTACAATGAGCAGTTCTTC. This gives the protein CATSPERSSYNEQFF.

The chain combines TRBV5-4 with TRBJ1-2; no definite D call. Germline assignment: CDR1 SGHNT and CDR2 YYREEE (reference sequence). The CDR3 runs to 15 residues. V lost 1 base, J lost 0 bases, and 10 bases lay in between. CDR3 loop: CASSLINRANYGYTF. DNA of the CDR3: TGTGCCAGCAGCTTGATTAACAGAGCTAACTATGGCTACACCTTC.

This sequence joins TRBV24-1 and TRBJ1-6; tentative D call: TRBD1 (5 bases). Germline V gene sequence: CDR1 KGHDR, CDR2 SFDVKD. This CDR3 region has 16 residues. The ends were cut back, 1 base at V and 0 bases at J, with 6 bases in the middle. The CDR3 here is CATSDFQGSYNSPLHF. CDR3 bases: TGTGCCACCAGTGATTTCCAGGGCTCCTATAATTCACCCCTCCACTTT.

This chain links TRBV2 with TRBJ1-2, with D uncertain. From germline, CDR1 is SNHLY and CDR2 FYNNEI. The V end was cut by 0 bases, the J end by 4 bases, with 9 bases between. The CDR3 has 14 residues. The CDR3 spells CASSEAQWTYGYTF. DNA of the CDR3: TGTGCCAGCAGTGAAGCGCAGTGGACCTATGGCTACACCTTC.

The chain has TRBV10-1 and TRBJ1-1, with a possible D match to TRBD1 (6 bases). The CDR3 is 14 residues long. The germline CDR1 and CDR2 sequences are WNHNN and SYGVQD (reference sequence). V gave up 7 bases and J gave up 6 bases, with 18 bases separating them. CDR3 nucleotide sequence: TGCGCCAGCAAGGAACACAGGGCGGGAGCTGAAGCTTTCTTT. As protein: CASKEHRAGAEAFF.

This rearrangement joins TRBV12-3 or TRBV12-4 to TRBJ1-1; no clear D. The CDR3 has 13 residues. V was clipped by 6 bases and J by 2 bases, with 10 bases between them. The chain's CDR3 is CASRTASNTEAFF. CDR3 nucleotides: TGTGCCAGCAGGACGGCGAGCAACACTGAAGCTTTCTTT.

The rearrangement uses TRBV6-5 and TRBJ1-2, with TRBD1 matching over 10 bases. Germline CDR1 is MNHEY and CDR2 is SVGAGI. The CDR3 spans 13 residues. Unmatched junction bases numbered 2, after V lost 5 bases and J lost 5 bases. CDR3 sequence (DNA): TGTGCCAGCAGTCGGGGACAGGGGTATGGCTACACCTTC. Its protein is CASSRGQGYGYTF.

The genes are TRBV5-1 and TRBJ1-4, with D perhaps TRBD1 (6 bases). The CDR3 extends over 15 amino acids. Looked up from germline, CDR1 is SGHRS and CDR2 is YFSETQ. V shed 4 bases and J shed 0 bases, with 10 bases lying between them. Written as DNA, the CDR3 is TGCGCCAGCAGCGTGACAGGAACAACTAATGAAAAACTGTTTTTT. Residues: CASSVTGTTNEKLFF.